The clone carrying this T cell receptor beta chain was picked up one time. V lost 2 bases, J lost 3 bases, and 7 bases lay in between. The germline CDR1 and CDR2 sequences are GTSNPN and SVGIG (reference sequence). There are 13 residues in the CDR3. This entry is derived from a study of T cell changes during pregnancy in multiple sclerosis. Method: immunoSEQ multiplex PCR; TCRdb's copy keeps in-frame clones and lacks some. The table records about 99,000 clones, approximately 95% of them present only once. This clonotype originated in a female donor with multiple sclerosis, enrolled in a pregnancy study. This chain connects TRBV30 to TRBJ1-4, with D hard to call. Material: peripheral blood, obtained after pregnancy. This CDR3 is CAWSPRANEKLFF. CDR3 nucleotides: TGTGCCTGGAGTCCCCGGGCTAATGAAAAACTGTTTTTT.